Listed below are T cell receptor beta chains from one sample, sequenced in a study of OX40 agonist ivuxolimab in advanced cancers. The data were produced by immunoSEQ multiplex PCR, yet TCRdb's version contains in-frame clones alone and is incomplete. The sample has over 100,000 clones, just over 90% seen once. The material was CD4+ or CD8+ T cells sorted from blood, obtained in a trial of the OX40 agonist ivuxolimab. The receptor source for this set is an adult with an advanced solid tumor such as melanoma, head and neck, liver or kidney cancer. Both conserved end residues are part of each CDR3. A D gene is named only where the DNA matches it firmly. Clone size is shown for a subset of rows, as once, few, many or a class of expanded clone.

abundance: few; j_gene: TRBJ2-4; d_gene: TRBD2; v_gene: TRBV5-1; CDR3aa: CASSLQPGGPGNIQYF; CDR3nt: TGCGCCAGCAGCTTGCAGCCGGGGGGGCCCGGGAACATTCAGTACTTC
abundance: few; j_gene: TRBJ1-2; d_gene: NA; v_gene: TRBV5-8; CDR3aa: CASNRITHGYTF; CDR3nt: TGTGCCAGCAACCGGATTACCCATGGCTACACCTTC
abundance: NA; j_gene: TRBJ2-1; d_gene: TRBD2; v_gene: TRBV4-2; CDR3aa: CASSQDGLAGGSEQFF; CDR3nt: TGTGCCAGCAGCCAAGATGGGCTAGCGGGGGGGTCTGAGCAGTTCTTC
abundance: NA; j_gene: TRBJ2-7; d_gene: NA; v_gene: TRBV7-8; CDR3aa: CASSLVGQSGLSYEQYF; CDR3nt: TGTGCCAGCAGCTTAGTGGGCCAATCAGGGCTCTCCTACGAGCAGTACTTC
abundance: NA; j_gene: TRBJ2-7; d_gene: NA; v_gene: TRBV5-6; CDR3aa: CASSTGAHLEQYF; CDR3nt: TGTGCCAGCAGCACGGGGGCGCATCTCGAGCAGTACTTC
abundance: NA; j_gene: TRBJ2-7; d_gene: NA; v_gene: TRBV28; CDR3aa: CASRPGADYEQYF; CDR3nt: TGTGCCAGCAGGCCCGGGGCTGACTACGAGCAGTACTTC
abundance: once; j_gene: TRBJ2-1; d_gene: NA; v_gene: TRBV6-5; CDR3aa: CASRTGTHQFF; CDR3nt: TGTGCCAGCAGAACCGGGACTCACCAGTTCTTC
abundance: NA; j_gene: TRBJ1-2; d_gene: NA; v_gene: TRBV19; CDR3aa: CASSPGGWGVAYGYTF; CDR3nt: TGTGCCAGTAGCCCCGGGGGATGGGGGGTGGCCTATGGCTACACCTTC
abundance: NA; j_gene: TRBJ2-1; d_gene: NA; v_gene: TRBV2; CDR3aa: CASSETGNEQFF; CDR3nt: TGTGCCAGCAGTGAAACCGGAAATGAGCAGTTCTTC
abundance: NA; j_gene: TRBJ1-1; d_gene: NA; v_gene: TRBV7-8; CDR3aa: CASRENTMNTEAFF; CDR3nt: TGTGCCAGCAGGGAGAATACCATGAACACTGAAGCTTTCTTT
abundance: NA; j_gene: TRBJ2-5; d_gene: NA; v_gene: TRBV5-4; CDR3aa: CASSTGQQETQYF; CDR3nt: TGTGCCAGCAGCACGGGACAACAAGAGACCCAGTACTTC
abundance: NA; j_gene: TRBJ1-4; d_gene: NA; v_gene: TRBV4-3; CDR3aa: CASSQEPTGRSTNEKLFF; CDR3nt: TGCGCCAGCAGCCAAGAGCCAACCGGGAGGTCAACTAATGAAAAACTGTTTTTT
abundance: NA; j_gene: TRBJ1-6; d_gene: NA; v_gene: TRBV6-5; CDR3aa: CASSGEGYNSPLHF; CDR3nt: TGTGCCAGCAGTGGCGAGGGATATAATTCACCCCTCCACTTT
abundance: NA; j_gene: TRBJ2-5; d_gene: NA; v_gene: TRBV7-2; CDR3aa: CASSPKETQYF; CDR3nt: TGTGCCAGCAGCCCCAAAGAGACCCAGTACTTC
abundance: NA; j_gene: TRBJ1-1; d_gene: NA; v_gene: TRBV7-9; CDR3aa: CASSSKGASNTEAFF; CDR3nt: TGTGCCAGCAGCTCAAAAGGTGCATCGAACACTGAAGCTTTCTTT
abundance: NA; j_gene: TRBJ2-5; d_gene: TRBD1; v_gene: TRBV6-5; CDR3aa: CASSYSGDRRETQYF; CDR3nt: TGTGCCAGCAGTTACTCGGGGGACAGGAGGGAGACCCAGTACTTC
abundance: NA; j_gene: TRBJ2-1; d_gene: TRBD2; v_gene: TRBV7-9; CDR3aa: CASGGVAGKTYNEQFF; CDR3nt: TGTGCCAGCGGCGGGGTAGCGGGAAAGACGTACAATGAGCAGTTCTTC
abundance: NA; j_gene: TRBJ2-5; d_gene: NA; v_gene: TRBV13; CDR3aa: CASSQRTSPETQYF; CDR3nt: TGTGCCAGCAGCCAACGGACCAGCCCGGAGACCCAGTACTTC
abundance: once; j_gene: TRBJ2-7; d_gene: TRBD1; v_gene: TRBV7-1; CDR3aa: CASSLAGTGPNEQYF; CDR3nt: TGTGCCAGCAGCTTGGCCGGGACAGGACCTAACGAGCAGTACTTC
abundance: NA; j_gene: TRBJ2-7; d_gene: NA; v_gene: TRBV14; CDR3aa: CASSVALRYEQYF; CDR3nt: TGTGCCAGCAGCGTAGCGTTGCGGTACGAGCAGTACTTC
abundance: NA; j_gene: TRBJ2-5; d_gene: NA; v_gene: TRBV5-1; CDR3aa: CASSRVSETQYF; CDR3nt: TGCGCCAGCAGCAGGGTTTCGGAGACCCAGTACTTC
abundance: NA; j_gene: TRBJ2-1; d_gene: NA; v_gene: TRBV7-2; CDR3aa: CASSLDFNEQFF; CDR3nt: TGTGCCAGCAGCTTAGACTTCAATGAGCAGTTCTTC
abundance: few; j_gene: TRBJ1-2; d_gene: NA; v_gene: TRBV5-1; CDR3aa: CASSLWDPGYGYTF; CDR3nt: TGCGCCAGCAGCTTGTGGGACCCGGGGTATGGCTACACCTTC
abundance: NA; j_gene: TRBJ1-1; d_gene: NA; v_gene: TRBV7-9; CDR3aa: CASRQPMGTEAFF; CDR3nt: TGTGCCAGCAGGCAACCCATGGGCACTGAAGCTTTCTTT
abundance: NA; j_gene: TRBJ2-6; d_gene: TRBD1; v_gene: TRBV27; CDR3aa: CASRRAGTVDGANVLTF; CDR3nt: TGTGCCAGCAGGCGTGCCGGGACAGTAGATGGGGCCAACGTCCTGACTTTC
abundance: NA; j_gene: TRBJ1-3; d_gene: NA; v_gene: TRBV28; CDR3aa: CASSPGGAGNTIYF; CDR3nt: TGTGCCAGCAGTCCCGGGGGAGCTGGAAACACCATATATTTT
abundance: few; j_gene: TRBJ2-2; d_gene: NA; v_gene: TRBV9; CDR3aa: CASSVEARGNTGELFF; CDR3nt: TGTGCCAGCAGCGTAGAGGCCAGGGGAAACACCGGGGAGCTGTTTTTT
abundance: NA; j_gene: TRBJ2-1; d_gene: TRBD1; v_gene: TRBV5-4; CDR3aa: CASSSGQGVDNEQFF; CDR3nt: TGTGCCAGCAGCTCGGGACAGGGGGTTGATAATGAGCAGTTCTTC
abundance: NA; j_gene: TRBJ2-7; d_gene: NA; v_gene: TRBV30; CDR3aa: CAWRKNQGVYEQYF; CDR3nt: TGTGCCTGGAGAAAGAACCAGGGAGTGTACGAGCAGTACTTC
abundance: few; j_gene: TRBJ1-4; d_gene: NA; v_gene: TRBV4-1; CDR3aa: CASSQVMGEKLFF; CDR3nt: TGCGCCAGCAGCCAAGTGATGGGTGAAAAACTGTTTTTT
abundance: NA; j_gene: TRBJ1-2; d_gene: TRBD1; v_gene: TRBV15; CDR3aa: CATSTYRGMNYGYTF; CDR3nt: TGTGCCACCAGCACCTACAGGGGAATGAACTATGGCTACACCTTC
abundance: NA; j_gene: TRBJ1-6; d_gene: TRBD1; v_gene: TRBV30; CDR3aa: CAWSRGTGGWGNSPLHF; CDR3nt: TGTGCCTGGAGCCGCGGGACAGGGGGCTGGGGGAATTCACCCCTCCACTTT
abundance: NA; j_gene: TRBJ2-2; d_gene: NA; v_gene: TRBV11-2; CDR3aa: CASSFRGQVEGHGELFF; CDR3nt: TGTGCCAGCAGCTTCCGGGGCCAAGTAGAGGGCCACGGGGAGCTGTTTTTT
abundance: NA; j_gene: TRBJ2-2; d_gene: TRBD2; v_gene: TRBV19; CDR3aa: CASMVAGNTGELFF; CDR3nt: TGTGCCAGTATGGTAGCGGGGAACACCGGGGAGCTGTTTTTT
abundance: NA; j_gene: TRBJ2-2; d_gene: TRBD2; v_gene: TRBV7-2; CDR3aa: CASSLWASGKPGELFF; CDR3nt: TGTGCCAGCAGCTTATGGGCTAGCGGGAAGCCCGGGGAGCTGTTTTTT
abundance: NA; j_gene: TRBJ2-7; d_gene: NA; v_gene: TRBV15; CDR3aa: CATSVDRSYEQYF; CDR3nt: TGTGCCACCAGCGTAGACAGATCCTACGAGCAGTACTTC
abundance: NA; j_gene: TRBJ2-1; d_gene: NA; v_gene: TRBV4-3; CDR3aa: CASSQDITSSEQFF; CDR3nt: TGCGCCAGCAGCCAAGATATAACTAGCAGTGAGCAGTTCTTC
abundance: NA; j_gene: TRBJ2-1; d_gene: NA; v_gene: TRBV5-7; CDR3aa: CASSPFGAENNEQFF; CDR3nt: TGTGCCAGCAGCCCATTTGGGGCGGAGAACAATGAGCAGTTCTTC
abundance: NA; j_gene: TRBJ1-4; d_gene: NA; v_gene: TRBV6-5; CDR3aa: CASRGGQREKLFF; CDR3nt: TGTGCCAGCAGGGGGGGACAACGCGAAAAACTGTTTTTT
abundance: few; j_gene: TRBJ1-4; d_gene: NA; v_gene: TRBV11-2; CDR3aa: CASSLDRGTNEKLFF; CDR3nt: TGTGCCAGCAGCTTAGACAGGGGAACTAATGAAAAACTGTTTTTT
abundance: NA; j_gene: TRBJ2-7; d_gene: NA; v_gene: TRBV4-3; CDR3aa: CASSLRTTDSYEQYF; CDR3nt: TGCGCCAGCAGCCTGAGGACAACAGACTCCTACGAGCAGTACTTC
abundance: NA; j_gene: TRBJ1-4; d_gene: NA; v_gene: TRBV6-5; CDR3aa: CASSYSGTTNEKLFF; CDR3nt: TGTGCCAGCAGTTACTCAGGGACAACTAATGAAAAACTGTTTTTT